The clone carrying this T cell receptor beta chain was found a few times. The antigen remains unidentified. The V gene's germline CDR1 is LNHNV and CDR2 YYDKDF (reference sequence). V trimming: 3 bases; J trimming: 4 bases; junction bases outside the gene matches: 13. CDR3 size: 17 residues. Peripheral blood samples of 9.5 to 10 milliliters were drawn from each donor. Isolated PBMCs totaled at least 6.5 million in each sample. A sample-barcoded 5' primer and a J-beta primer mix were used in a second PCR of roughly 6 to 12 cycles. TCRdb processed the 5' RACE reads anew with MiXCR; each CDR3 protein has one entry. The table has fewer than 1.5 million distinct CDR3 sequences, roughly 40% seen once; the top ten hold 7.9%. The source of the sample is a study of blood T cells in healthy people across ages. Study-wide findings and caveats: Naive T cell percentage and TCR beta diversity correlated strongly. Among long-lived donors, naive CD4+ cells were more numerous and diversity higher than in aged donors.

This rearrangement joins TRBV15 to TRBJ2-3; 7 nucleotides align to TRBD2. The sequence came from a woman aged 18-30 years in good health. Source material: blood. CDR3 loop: CATSSFSSAGVPDTQYF. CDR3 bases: TGTGCCACCAGCAGCTTTTCGTCGGCGGGAGTGCCAGATACGCAGTATTTT.